This entry concerns a single TCR beta chain. Its antigen is currently not known. A much larger clonotype is one base distant, so this may be a read error. Stable Graves' hyperthyroidism was defined as the absence of progression to ophthalmopathy over 18 months of follow-up. Hyperthyroidism patients were aged 18 to 65 years and newly diagnosed, with disease duration of less than 2 months. Patients with uncontrolled infections, other autoimmune diseases, pregnancy or lactation were excluded. Diagnoses were based on clinical symptoms, serum thyroxine and TRAb, thyroid ultrasound and orbital computed tomography. PBMCs were separated from under 11 ml of fresh peripheral blood using Ficoll-Paque density gradient centrifugation. Trizol reagent was used to extract total RNA, and RNA quality was then checked on an Agilent 2100 Bioanalyzer. The data derive from a study of T cells in Graves' hyperthyroidism and ophthalmopathy (dated by TCRdb to 2018 to 2020). With respect to the entire study: Peripheral blood samples were taken at initial diagnosis, before any treatment was given. To identify distinguishing TCR V-J signatures, a discovery cohort of 90 to 100 patients was used, comprising approximately 40 with Graves' ophthalmopathy and under 60 with stable Graves' hyperthyroidism. Prospective prediction of ophthalmopathy was tested in an independent validation cohort consisting of 18 hyperthyroidism patients and around 16 patients who later progressed to ophthalmopathy. For training and testing, the roughly 93 patients in the discovery cohort were randomly divided in a 7:3 ratio. In more than 5 Graves' hyperthyroidism patients, the study also compared T-cell repertoires from thyroid tissue with T-cell repertoires from blood. Following sampling, methimazole starting at 30 mg daily was given to hyperthyroidism patients, and high-dose intravenous methylprednisolone was given to ophthalmopathy patients. The paper reports TCR Vbeta CDR3 sequencing of approximately 130 peripheral blood samples: around 45 ophthalmopathy, under 80 hyperthyroidism and around 17 progressor patients.

Amplification of TCR beta CDR3 regions was carried out from RNA transcripts. A first-round RT-PCR of the TCR CDR3 used the HTBI primer set with the Qiagen OneStep RT-PCR kit. A second multiplex PCR round built the libraries, followed by size selection and purification. Sequencing of the libraries was done on an Illumina HiSeq2000 using paired-end 100 bp reads. The study's own analysis went as follows. SOAPnuke was used to process the raw data, with reads discarded if the reads contained adapters or uncalled bases, had a mean Phred below 15, or lacked an exact constant-primer or identifier match. COPE v1.2.5 was used to merge the high-quality paired reads, and each unique nucleotide sequence was defined as a clonotype. MiTCR v1.1 was used to align the clonotypes against IMGT TRBV, TRBD and TRBJ reference segments. The analysis was restricted to V-J combinations with a frequency above 0.0001, which together covered over 99% of the repertoires. The TCS score was defined as the ratio of F50 (clonal expansion) to E x V (chaos), calculated using BLOSUM62-based TCRdist between CDR3 peptides within each V-J. Welch's t-statistics and random forest reduced 450 to 600 V-J features to roughly 13, which were used in a naive Bayes classifier (R e1071). TCRdb reanalyzed the raw reads on its own, using fastp at Q25 for trimming and MiXCR for clone calling, and kept in-frame beta chains. Merged by CDR3 protein, the rows form single entries marked with the most common genes and DNA. The V and J calls come from TCRdb's annotation, not from the publication. In all, the sample holds about 620,000 distinct CDR3 sequences, and roughly 15% of those were seen once. The ten largest clones represent 3.8% of the sample.

The CDR3 numbers 12 residues from cysteine through phenylalanine. Of the read, only the CDR3 DNA is kept; its 36 bases are in frame from base 1. Per the germline V gene (reference sequence), GTSNPN is the CDR1 and SVGIG is the CDR2. Points the paper makes about the study in general: Sample size was not statistically predetermined, and investigators were not blinded to group allocation. Ophthalmopathy was separated from stable hyperthyroidism by a 13 V-J signature model, with 85% to 90% sensitivity and approximately 81% specificity obtained in cross-validation and 80%/75% obtained in testing. During validation, the model predicted progression to ophthalmopathy a median of about 6.3 months ahead of onset, with around 70% sensitivity and 72.22% specificity. Blood samples also contained most of the expanded thyroid clonotypes (frequency above 0.001), which suggests that blood repertoires may reflect thyroid immune responses.

Sequenced material: blood. The chain is made from TRBV30 and TRBJ2-1, with TRBD2 tentatively as D gene (6 bases match). This receptor was taken from a woman in her 30s with Graves' hyperthyroidism. In nucleotide form, the sequence is TGTGCCTGGAGTCGGGTGGGAGGTGAGCAGTGCTTC. The encoded protein is CAWSRVGGEQCF.